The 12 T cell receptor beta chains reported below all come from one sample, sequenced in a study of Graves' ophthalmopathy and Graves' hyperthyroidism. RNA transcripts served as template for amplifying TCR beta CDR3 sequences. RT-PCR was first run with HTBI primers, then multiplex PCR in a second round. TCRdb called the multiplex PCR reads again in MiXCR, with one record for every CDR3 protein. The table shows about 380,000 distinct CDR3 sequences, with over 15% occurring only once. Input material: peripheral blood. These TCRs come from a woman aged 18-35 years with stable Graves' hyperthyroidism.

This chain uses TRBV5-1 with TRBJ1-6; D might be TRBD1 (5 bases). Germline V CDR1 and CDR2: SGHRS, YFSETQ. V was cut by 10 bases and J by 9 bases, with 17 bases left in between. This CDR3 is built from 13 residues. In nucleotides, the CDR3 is TGCGCCGGCCGGGCTGATGACAGTTCACCCCTCCACTTT. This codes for CAGRADDSSPLHF.

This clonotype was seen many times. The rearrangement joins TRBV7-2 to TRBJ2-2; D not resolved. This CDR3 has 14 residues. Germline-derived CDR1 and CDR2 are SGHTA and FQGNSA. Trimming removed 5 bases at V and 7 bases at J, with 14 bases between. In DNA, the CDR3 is TGTGCCAGCAGCATCCTCCTCTTTGGCGGGGAGCTGTTTTTT. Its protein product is CASSILLFGGELFF.

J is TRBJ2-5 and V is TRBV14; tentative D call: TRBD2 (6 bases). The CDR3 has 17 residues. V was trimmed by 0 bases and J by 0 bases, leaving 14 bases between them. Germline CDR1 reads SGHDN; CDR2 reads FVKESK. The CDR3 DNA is TGTGCCAGCAGCCAAGACAGCCTAGCGTGGTACCAAGAGACCCAGTACTTC. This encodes CASSQDSLAWYQETQYF.

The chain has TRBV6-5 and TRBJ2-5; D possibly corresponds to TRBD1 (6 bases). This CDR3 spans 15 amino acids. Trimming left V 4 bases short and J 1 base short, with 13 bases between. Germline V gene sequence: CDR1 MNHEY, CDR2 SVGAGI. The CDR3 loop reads CASSSSWTAQETQYF. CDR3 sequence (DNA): TGTGCCAGCAGTTCCTCGTGGACAGCCCAAGAGACCCAGTACTTC.

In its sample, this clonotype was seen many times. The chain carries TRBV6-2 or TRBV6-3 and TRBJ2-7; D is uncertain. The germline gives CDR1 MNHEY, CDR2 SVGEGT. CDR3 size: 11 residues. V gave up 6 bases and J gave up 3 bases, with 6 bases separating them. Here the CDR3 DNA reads TGTGCCAGCAGCCAGATCTACGAGCAGTACTTC. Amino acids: CASSQIYEQYF.

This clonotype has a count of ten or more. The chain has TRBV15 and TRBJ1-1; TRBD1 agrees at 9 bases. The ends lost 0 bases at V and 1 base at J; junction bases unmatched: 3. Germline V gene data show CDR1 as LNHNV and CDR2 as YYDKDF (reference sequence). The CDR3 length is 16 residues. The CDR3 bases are TGTGCCACCAGCAGAGATACAGGGGGCTGGAACACTGAAGCTTTCTTT. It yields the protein CATSRDTGGWNTEAFF.

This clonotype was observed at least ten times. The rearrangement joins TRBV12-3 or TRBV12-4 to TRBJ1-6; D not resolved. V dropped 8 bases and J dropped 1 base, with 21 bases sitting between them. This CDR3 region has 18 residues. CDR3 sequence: CASLDGRWLGSYNSPLHF. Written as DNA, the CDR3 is TGTGCCAGCCTCGACGGGCGCTGGCTGGGATCCTATAATTCACCCCTCCACTTT.

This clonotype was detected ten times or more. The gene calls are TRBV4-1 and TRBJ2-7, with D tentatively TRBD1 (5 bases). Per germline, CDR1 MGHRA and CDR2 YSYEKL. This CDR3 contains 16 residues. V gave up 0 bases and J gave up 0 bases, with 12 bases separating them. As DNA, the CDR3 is TGCGCCAGCAGCCAAGATGTGGGGCCTAACTCCTACGAGCAGTACTTC. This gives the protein CASSQDVGPNSYEQYF.

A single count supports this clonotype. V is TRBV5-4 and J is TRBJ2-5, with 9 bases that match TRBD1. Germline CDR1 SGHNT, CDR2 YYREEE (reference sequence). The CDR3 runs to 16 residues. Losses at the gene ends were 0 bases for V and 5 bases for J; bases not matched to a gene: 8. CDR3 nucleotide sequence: TGTGCCAGCAGCTTGGCGGGACAGGGTCGAGGTGAGACCCAGTACTTC. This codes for CASSLAGQGRGETQYF.

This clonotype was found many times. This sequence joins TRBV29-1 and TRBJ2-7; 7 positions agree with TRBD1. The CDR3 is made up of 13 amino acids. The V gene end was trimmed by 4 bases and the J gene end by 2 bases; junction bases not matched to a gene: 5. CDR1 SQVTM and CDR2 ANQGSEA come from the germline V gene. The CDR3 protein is CSVGTGHTYEQYF. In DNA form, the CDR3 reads TGCAGCGTTGGGACAGGACACACCTACGAGCAGTACTTC.

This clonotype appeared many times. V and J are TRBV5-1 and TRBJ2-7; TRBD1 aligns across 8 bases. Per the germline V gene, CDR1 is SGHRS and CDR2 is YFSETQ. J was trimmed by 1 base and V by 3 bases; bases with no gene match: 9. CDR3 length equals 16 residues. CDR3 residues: CASSWDSRTGSYEQYF. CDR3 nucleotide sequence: TGCGCCAGCAGCTGGGATAGCAGGACAGGGTCCTACGAGCAGTACTTC.

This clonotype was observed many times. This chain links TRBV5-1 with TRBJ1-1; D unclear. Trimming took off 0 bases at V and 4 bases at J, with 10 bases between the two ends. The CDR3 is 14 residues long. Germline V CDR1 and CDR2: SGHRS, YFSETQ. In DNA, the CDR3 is TGCGCCAGCAGCTTGGAGGATTCGGGCACTGAAGCTTTCTTT. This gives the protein CASSLEDSGTEAFF.